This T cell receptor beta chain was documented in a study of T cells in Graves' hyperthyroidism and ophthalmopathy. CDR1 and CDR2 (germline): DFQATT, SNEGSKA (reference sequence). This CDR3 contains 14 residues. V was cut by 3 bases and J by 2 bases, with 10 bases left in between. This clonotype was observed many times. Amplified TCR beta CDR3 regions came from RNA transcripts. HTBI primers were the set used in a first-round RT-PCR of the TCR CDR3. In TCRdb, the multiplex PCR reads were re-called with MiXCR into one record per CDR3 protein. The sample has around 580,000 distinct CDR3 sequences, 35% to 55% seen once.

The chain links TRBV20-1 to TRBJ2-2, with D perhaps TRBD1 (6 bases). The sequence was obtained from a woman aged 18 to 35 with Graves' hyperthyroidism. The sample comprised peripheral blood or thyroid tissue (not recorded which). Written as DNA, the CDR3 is TGCAGTGCTAGCGGGACACCCAACACCGGGGAGCTGTTTTTT. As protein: CSASGTPNTGELFF.